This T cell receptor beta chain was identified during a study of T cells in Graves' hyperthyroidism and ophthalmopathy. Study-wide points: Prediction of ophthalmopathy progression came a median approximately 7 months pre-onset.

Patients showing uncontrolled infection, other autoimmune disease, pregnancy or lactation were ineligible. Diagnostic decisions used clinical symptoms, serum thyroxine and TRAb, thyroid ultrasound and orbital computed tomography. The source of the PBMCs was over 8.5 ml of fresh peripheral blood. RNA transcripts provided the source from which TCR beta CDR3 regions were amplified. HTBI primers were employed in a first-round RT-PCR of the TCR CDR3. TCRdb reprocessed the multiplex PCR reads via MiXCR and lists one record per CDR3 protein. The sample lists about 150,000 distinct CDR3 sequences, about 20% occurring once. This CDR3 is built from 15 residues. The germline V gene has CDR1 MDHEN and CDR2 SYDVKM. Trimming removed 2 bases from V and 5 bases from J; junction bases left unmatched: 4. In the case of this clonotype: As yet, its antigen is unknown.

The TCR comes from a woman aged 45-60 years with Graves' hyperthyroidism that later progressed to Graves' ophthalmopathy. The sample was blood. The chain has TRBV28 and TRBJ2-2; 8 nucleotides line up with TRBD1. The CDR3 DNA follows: TGTGCCAGCAGTTTACGGACAGGGAAGACCGGGGAGCTGTTTTTT. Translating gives CASSLRTGKTGELFF.